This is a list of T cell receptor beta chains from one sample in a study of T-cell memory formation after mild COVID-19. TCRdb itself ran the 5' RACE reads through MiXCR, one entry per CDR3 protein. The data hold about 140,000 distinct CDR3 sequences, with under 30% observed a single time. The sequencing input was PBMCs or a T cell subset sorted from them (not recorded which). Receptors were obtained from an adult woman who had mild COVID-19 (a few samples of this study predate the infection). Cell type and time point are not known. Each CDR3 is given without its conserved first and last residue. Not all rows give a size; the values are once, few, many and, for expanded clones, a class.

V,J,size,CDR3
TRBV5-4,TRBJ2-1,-,ASSPFLGGRVREQF
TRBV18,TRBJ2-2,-,ASSPLRTGELF
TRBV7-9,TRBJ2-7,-,ASSLAGGIGASYEQY
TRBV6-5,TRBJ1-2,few,AARGQSRDGYT
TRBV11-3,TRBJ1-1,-,ASTGQFQAF
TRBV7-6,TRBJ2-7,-,ASSPATGASYEQY
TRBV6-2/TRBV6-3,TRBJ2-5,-,ASSWPTEQETQY
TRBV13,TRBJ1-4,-,ASSPVGNPHGGANEKLF
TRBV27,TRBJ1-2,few,ASSQTAVYGYT
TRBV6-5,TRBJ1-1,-,ASSPLVAPRNTEAF
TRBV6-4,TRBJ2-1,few,ASSAGTSGEQF
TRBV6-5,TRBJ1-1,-,ASTDRGGWDTEAF
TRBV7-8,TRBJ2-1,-,ASSLATVDKEVFEF
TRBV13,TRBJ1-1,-,ASSLEGSFYTEAF
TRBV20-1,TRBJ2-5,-,SASGLGTQY
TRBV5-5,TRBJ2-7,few,ASSPFSGNEQY
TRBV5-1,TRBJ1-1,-,ASSPRWDTEAF
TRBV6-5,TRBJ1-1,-,ASSYSEGVSTEAF
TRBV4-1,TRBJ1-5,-,ASSPGTDNQPQH
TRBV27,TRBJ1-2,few,ASSLGVAYGYT
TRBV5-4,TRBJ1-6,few,ASSFFGRSGFNSPLH
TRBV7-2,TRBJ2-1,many,ASMRGFDEQF
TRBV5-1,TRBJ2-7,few,ASSLEAGRSYEQY
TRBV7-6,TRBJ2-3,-,ASRRLAGGTDTQY
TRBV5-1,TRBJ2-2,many,ASSLGRTGELF
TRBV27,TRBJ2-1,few,ASSLMAGGYNEQF
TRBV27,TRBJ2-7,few,ASTPGQGYEQY
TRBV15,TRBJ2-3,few,ATSIYEDIETDTQY
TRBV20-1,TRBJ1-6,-,SARDWQSYNSPLH
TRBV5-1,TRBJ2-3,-,ASSLSRTGEISDTQY
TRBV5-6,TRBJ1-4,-,ASSFTSATNEKLF
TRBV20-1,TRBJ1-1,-,SASVGGAEAF
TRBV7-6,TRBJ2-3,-,ASSFPGADTQY
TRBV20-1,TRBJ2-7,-,SASSGGEYYEQY
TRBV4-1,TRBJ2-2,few,ASSVMLAGDGELF
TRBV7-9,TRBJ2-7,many,ASSQGRTYEQY
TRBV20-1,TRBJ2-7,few,SAREWASYEQY
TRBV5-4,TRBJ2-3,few,ASSFNMGTDTQY
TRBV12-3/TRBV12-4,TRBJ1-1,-,ASKQGRGEAF
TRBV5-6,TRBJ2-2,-,ASSKDRNTGELF
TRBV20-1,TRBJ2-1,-,SAKDRDPYNEQF
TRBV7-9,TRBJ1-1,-,ASSLEGSGKGNTEAF
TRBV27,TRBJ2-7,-,ASSPWTTPYEQY
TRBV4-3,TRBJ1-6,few,ASSQDRWGNRVNSPLH
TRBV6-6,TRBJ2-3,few,ASSSRTSGITDTQY
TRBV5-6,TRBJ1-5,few,ASSLGFQPQH
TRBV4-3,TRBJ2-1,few,ASSQDWLAADNEQF
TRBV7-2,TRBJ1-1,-,ASSFAGTEAF
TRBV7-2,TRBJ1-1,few,ASSSGQGHTEAF